This T cell receptor beta chain was sequenced during a study of blood T cells in healthy people across ages (dated by TCRdb to between 2015 and 2017). For context, the study as a whole: In model experiments, template switching captured about one uniquely barcoded TCR beta cDNA molecule for every two T cells. Using deep sequencing normalized with unique cDNA molecular identifiers, the study measured how TCR beta repertoire diversity changes with age. Four age groups were formed from the donors: young (average roughly 15 years), middle-aged (approximately 39), aged (approximately 60) and long-lived (more than 75). To avoid experimental bias, donors of different ages were spread randomly across the sequencing lanes. Using the same blood draw, the study looked at two additional independent replicas of 1 million unique cDNA reads for two donors, one aged 18 to 29 and the other aged 80 or older.

This clonotype was seen more than once but under ten times. The specificity of this receptor is unknown. Per-base quality was not reported, and no clone a single base away is much larger than it. Donors were 39 systemically healthy Caucasian individuals from Russia aged roughly 6 to 95 years. Each donor gave around 9.8 milliliters of peripheral blood, collected into EDTA-treated Vacutainer tubes. PBMCs were isolated by Ficoll-Paque density-gradient centrifugation, with at least 6 million obtained per sample. Trizol reagent was used to extract total RNA from PBMCs, with at least 5.5 micrograms per sample. For every donor, an aliquot of PBMCs went through flow cytometry to measure the percentages of naive CD45RAhigh/CD27high T cells. Library prep was done by 5' RACE. Sequencing instrument: Illumina HiSeq 2500. A second 7 to 11 cycle PCR used a sample-barcoded 5' primer and a J-beta primer mix. Each TCR beta cDNA molecule received a unique molecular identifier from a template-switch 5' adaptor carrying 12 random nucleotides. At least 2.5 million CDR3-containing paired-end reads were obtained from each sample. All of the RNA was converted into first-strand cDNA using the Mint cDNA synthesis kit, with a TRBC-specific oligonucleotide serving as the primer. Following uracil-DNA glycosylase treatment, a first 18-cycle PCR with universal primers M1SS and BC2_uni_R was performed on all cDNA. As for the original processing: For normalization, 1 million high-quality reads were randomly selected from each sample, with every read carrying a distinct molecular identifier. Instead of being binned into consensus sequences, reads that shared molecular identifiers were thrown out. CDR3 identification, clonotype clustering and error correction used MiTCR with a Q25 quality threshold and the strictest error-elimination algorithm. A nonparametric unseen species model using Euler transformation provided a lower-bound estimate of total TCR beta diversity. TCRdb reworked the public reads: Q25 trimming with fastp, MiXCR clone assembly, productive beta chains retained. CDR3 protein duplicates are merged, each entry listing the most common genes and DNA. The V and J calls and clone size come from TCRdb's table, not from the authors' own analysis. The sample includes roughly 1.6 million distinct CDR3 sequences, with almost 35% observed a single time. 10% to 12% of the sample goes to the ten largest clones.

What the authors observed across the whole study: Estimates of total diversity from one million sequenced T cells were regarded as lower bounds and underestimates. As age increased, observed TCR beta diversity per million T cells dropped in a roughly linear way, and a significant reduction was already evident by age 40. Bulk unsorted PBMC profiling prevented conclusive comparison of naive and antigen-experienced compartments. The long-lived group showed more naive CD4+ T cells, fewer expanded clones and increased TCR diversity than the aged group, suggesting age selection. The percentage of naive T cells measured by flow cytometry correlated strongly with observed TCR beta diversity. Because donor CMV infection status was unknown, age-related changes in expanded clonotypes were potentially confounded.

At the junction V is shortened by 0 bases and J by 10 bases; bases outside the gene matches: 8. From a lookup of the germline V gene, CDR1 and CDR2 are SGDLS and YYNGEE. The CDR3 runs 16 amino acids, cysteine and phenylalanine included. This entry keeps only the CDR3 DNA: 48 bases, framed from base 1. This receptor was identified in a woman in her twenties or thirties in good health. The specimen was blood. The receptor chain draws on TRBV9 and TRBJ2-1; the central 12 bases match TRBD2. The CDR3 amino acid sequence is: CASSVAASGRAPEQFF. The DNA is TGTGCCAGCAGCGTAGCGGCTAGCGGGAGGGCCCCGGAGCAGTTCTTC.